The present T cell receptor (beta chain) was sequenced within a study of CD4 T cells in relation to SARS-CoV-2 and coronaviruses. Study summary: ViraFEST: approximately ten-day antigen culture of PBMCs, then TCR beta CDR3 sequencing. The restricting HLA molecule for shared crossreactive spike epitopes was mapped. Points from the study as a whole: Crossreactive clones expanded significantly less to SARS-CoV-2 than monoreactive clones.

From germline, CDR1 is MDHEN and CDR2 SYDVKM. This CDR3 is built from 16 residues. V gave up 5 bases and J gave up 2 bases; unmatched junction bases: 11. This clone has only one observation. What it binds is not known. The assay was immunoSEQ multiplex PCR, and TCRdb's table has in-frame clones only and misses some. The sample holds tens of thousands of clones, approximately 82% seen once. Fewer than 1.2 x 10^5 naive or memory CD4+ cells were cultured with CEF peptides for approximately eleven days. The sequence was collected from an adult with COVID-19. Source material: naive CD4+ T cells from PBMCs, cultured in vitro. Regarding subset: naive CD4+ T cells isolated by negative enrichment. The genes are TRBV28 and TRBJ2-7; 8 positions agree with TRBD2. The CDR3 DNA is TGTGCCAGCAGTACAATGGGACTAGAGATCCCCTACGAGCAGTACTTC. This translates into CASSTMGLEIPYEQYF.